The 20 T cell receptor beta chains reported below all come from one sample, sequenced in a study of cytomegalovirus exposure and HLA in healthy donors. The PCR had 60 Vbeta and 13 Jbeta primers. Measured with immunoSEQ multiplex PCR; TCRdb has only the in-frame clones, and not every one. This sample has about 93,000 clones; roughly four fifths occur once, and the top ten carry around 3.8%. What was sequenced was PBMCs. These receptors were taken from a man in his fifties in good health and CMV-seronegative.

The chain recombines TRBV6-1 with TRBJ2-1, with 7 bases lining up with TRBD1. CDR1 and CDR2 from the germline V gene are MNHNS and SASEGT. J was trimmed by 8 bases and V by 0 bases; bases with no gene match: 4. This CDR3 is 14 amino acids long. Here the CDR3 reads CASSEAYRGDEQFF. CDR3 nucleotides: TGTGCCAGCAGTGAAGCATACAGGGGTGATGAGCAGTTCTTC.

V usage is TRBV27 and J usage is TRBJ2-7, with TRBD1 identical over 8 bases. Germline trimming cut 5 bases from V and 6 bases from J; bases unmatched to any gene: 6. In germline, CDR1 is MNHEY, CDR2 SMNVEV (reference sequence). The length of the CDR3 is 13 residues. The CDR3: CASSTRTGSEQYF. In nucleotides, the CDR3 is TGTGCCAGCAGTACCCGGACAGGGAGCGAGCAGTACTTC.

This clone was recorded once. V usage is TRBV19 and J usage is TRBJ2-2, with D maybe TRBD2 (7 bases). CDR1 LNHDA and CDR2 SQIVND come from the germline V gene (reference sequence). The CDR3 has 16 residues. Trimming took 3 bases from V and 6 from J, leaving 17 bases between them. This CDR3 reads CASSMETGGWPGELFF. CDR3 DNA sequence: TGTGCCAGTAGTATGGAGACGGGGGGCTGGCCCGGGGAGCTGTTTTTT.

With respect to this clone: At one boundary the junction diverges from the germline segment, which might be a read error. V is TRBV7-2 and J is TRBJ1-2; a weak D match, TRBD1 (5 bases). The CDR3 is made up of 13 amino acids. Germline loops: CDR1 SGHTA, CDR2 FQGNSA. The CDR3 loop is CASSPWEGTGYPF. The CDR3 coding sequence is TGTGCCAGCAGCCCCTGGGAGGGGACGGGCTACCCCTTC. Supplemented by reference TRBV7-2 and TRBJ1-2, the full variable domain reads GAGVSQSPSNKVTEKGKDVELRCDPISGHTALYWYRQSLGQGLEFLIYFQGNSAPDKSGLPSDRFSAERTGGSVSTLTIQRTQQEDSAVYLCASSPWEGTGYPFGSGTRLTVV.

This rearrangement joins TRBV5-1 to TRBJ2-3; 8 bases agree with TRBD2. Trimming removed 0 bases from V and 14 bases from J; junction bases left unmatched: 11. CDR3 length equals 14 residues. From germline, CDR1 is SGHRS and CDR2 YFSETQ. The CDR3 bases are TGCGCCAGCAGCTTGGGCCCGGGGGGGCGATTGTTGTATTTT. Translation gives CASSLGPGGRLLYF.

The chain joins TRBV4-1 to TRBJ1-2; maybe TRBD1 (5 bases). Per germline, CDR1 MGHRA and CDR2 YSYEKL. This CDR3 is 14 amino acids long. Trimming left V 0 bases short and J 6 bases short, with 11 bases between. CDR3 region: CASSQDWQGHGYTF. The DNA for the CDR3 is TGCGCCAGCAGCCAAGATTGGCAGGGTCATGGCTACACCTTC.

The chain is built from TRBV7-2 and TRBJ2-1, with 9 bases lining up with TRBD2. The germline gives CDR1 SGHTA, CDR2 FQGNSA. The CDR3 runs to 17 residues. The V segment lost 7 bases and the J segment 5 bases; nucleotides outside the gene matches: 15. CDR3 sequence (DNA): TGTGCCAGCATCCCTTGGGGTGGGCTAGCGGGAAACAATGAGCAGTTCTTC. Protein product: CASIPWGGLAGNNEQFF.

The chain is built from TRBV6-1 and TRBJ1-1; D gene uncertain. Between the trimmed V and J ends, which lost 6 bases and 5 bases, there was a span of 16 bases. Germline assignment: CDR1 MNHNS and CDR2 SASEGT. CDR3 length: 14 amino acids. The CDR3 protein is CASRDLAPKTEAFF. CDR3 DNA: TGTGCCAGCAGGGACTTAGCCCCGAAGACTGAAGCTTTCTTT.

This chain links TRBV15 with TRBJ2-3; D is perhaps TRBD2 (6 bases). The germline V gene encodes CDR1 LNHNV and CDR2 YYDKDF (reference sequence). This CDR3 region has 16 residues. V dropped 1 base and J dropped 0 bases, with 11 bases sitting between them. CDR3 in amino acids: CATSRGNSGSTDTQYF. CDR3 nucleotide sequence: TGTGCCACCAGCAGAGGGAATAGCGGAAGCACAGATACGCAGTATTTT.

V gene TRBV27 combines with J gene TRBJ2-7, with 10 bases that match TRBD1. The CDR3 is made up of 14 amino acids. Trimming removed 7 bases from V and 3 bases from J; junction bases left unmatched: 6. CDR1 and CDR2 from the germline V gene are MNHEY and SMNVEV (reference sequence). CDR3 bases: TGTGCCAGCAAAAGGCGGACAGGGGGCTACGAGCAGTACTTC. This codes for CASKRRTGGYEQYF.

CDR3 DNA sequence: TGTGCCAGCAGTGAACAAGCGGGCTACAATGAGCAGTTCTTC. Protein product: CASSEQAGYNEQFF. J is TRBJ2-1 and V is TRBV6-4, with D tentatively TRBD2 (6 bases). Germline CDR1 is MRHNA and CDR2 is SNTAGT. Trimming pared 3 bases from V and 3 bases from J, leaving 9 bases between. The CDR3 has 14 residues.

In this sample, this clone turned up a few times. The chain links TRBV19 to TRBJ2-5; no reliable D call. This CDR3 is built from 12 residues. The germline gives CDR1 LNHDA, CDR2 SQIVND (reference sequence). The germline V and J ends were trimmed by 6 bases and 6 bases, with 11 bases remaining between them. The CDR3, as DNA: TGTGCCAGTAGCCAAGACTTCAAGACCCAGTACTTC. Translating gives CASSQDFKTQYF. Supplemented by reference TRBV19 and TRBJ2-5, the full variable domain reads DGGITQSPKYLFRKEGQNVTLSCEQNLNHDAMYWYRQDPGQGLRLIYYSQIVNDFQKGDIAEGYSVSREKKESFPLTVTSAQKNPTAFYLCASSQDFKTQYFGPGTRLLVL.

The chain's CDR3 is CASSLGREYDEQFF. The CDR3 region has the DNA TGTGCCAGCAGCTTAGGTCGGGAGTATGATGAGCAGTTCTTC. The chain carries TRBV7-6 and TRBJ2-1; the D gene is possibly TRBD2 (6 bases). There are 14 residues in the CDR3. The V gene lost 1 base and the J gene lost 8 bases, with 12 bases spanning the gap. Germline CDR1 and CDR2: SGHVS and FNYEAQ.

The J gene is TRBJ2-5, the V gene TRBV28; D not certain. CDR3 length equals 15 residues. With 3 bases removed from V and 1 base from J, the gap between germline ends came to 12 bases. Germline loops: CDR1 MDHEN, CDR2 SYDVKM. The CDR3 sequence: CASSLAGTFQETQYF. CDR3 sequence (DNA): TGTGCCAGCAGTTTGGCAGGTACCTTCCAAGAGACCCAGTACTTC. Using reference TRBV28 and TRBJ2-5 for the parts outside the CDR3, the full variable domain is DVKVTQSSRYLVKRTGEKVFLECVQDMDHENMFWYRQDPGLGLRLIYFSYDVKMKEKGDIPEGYSVSREKKERFSLILESASTNQTSMYLCASSLAGTFQETQYFGPGTRLLVL.

The CDR3 sequence: CASRPGTGPSYEQYF. DNA for the CDR3: TGTGCCAGCAGACCCGGGACAGGCCCTTCCTACGAGCAGTACTTC. The chain has TRBV6-1 and TRBJ2-7; 8 bases fit TRBD1. Trimming cost V 6 bases and J 1 base; bases outside gene matches: 8. The CDR3 runs to 15 residues. The germline V gene encodes CDR1 MNHNS and CDR2 SASEGT.

The chain has TRBV7-9 and TRBJ1-1; D unresolved. The CDR3 covers 12 residues. CDR1 and CDR2 (germline): SEHNR, FQNEAQ (reference sequence). Trimming shortened V by 7 bases and J by 2 bases, and 8 bases separated the two germline ends. The CDR3, as DNA: TGTGCCAGCACCGAACTCAACACTGAAGCTTTCTTT. Its translation is CASTELNTEAFF.

The chain uses TRBV18 and TRBJ2-3; D perhaps matches TRBD2 (7 bases). Trimming took off 2 bases at V and 2 bases at J, with 23 bases between the two ends. Germline V gene lookup returns CDR1 KGHSH and CDR2 LQKENI. The CDR3 consists of 19 residues. CDR3 nucleotide sequence: TGTGCCAGCTCACCAGGGAGGGGGACCGGGGCGGGAGTCACAGATACGCAGTATTTT. It translates to CASSPGRGTGAGVTDTQYF.

This chain links TRBV9 with TRBJ2-3; D might be TRBD1 (6 bases). Germline V gives CDR1 SGDLS, CDR2 YYNGEE. The CDR3 spans 18 residues. Trimming stripped 2 bases from V and 2 bases from J, with 21 bases between. CDR3 sequence: CASSVGNRAFISTDTQYF. Written as DNA, the CDR3 is TGTGCCAGCAGCGTCGGTAACAGGGCATTCATCTCCACAGATACGCAGTATTTT.

This clone was detected a few times. The chain is built from TRBV19 and TRBJ1-3; 7 bases map to TRBD1. Germline assignment: CDR1 LNHDA and CDR2 SQIVND (reference sequence). V trimming: 2 bases; J trimming: 4 bases; junction bases outside the gene matches: 8. This CDR3 has 16 amino acids. As DNA, the CDR3 is TGTGCCAGTAGTATAATTACAGGGGATCGAGGAAACACCATATATTTT. It is translated as CASSIITGDRGNTIYF.

The chain joins TRBV4-1 to TRBJ2-1; TRBD1 matches 9 bases. The CDR3 has 15 residues. V dropped 0 bases and J dropped 4; count of bases not matched to a gene: 1. The V gene's germline CDR1 is MGHRA and CDR2 YSYEKL. Written as DNA, the CDR3 is TGCGCCAGCAGCCAAGATGGACAGGGGTACAATGAGCAGTTCTTC. Translating it yields CASSQDGQGYNEQFF.